This T cell receptor (beta chain) stems from a study of neoadjuvant nivolumab and ipilimumab in lung cancer. Measured with immunoSEQ multiplex PCR; TCRdb has only the in-frame clones, and not every one. Of about 7,700 clones listed, roughly nine tenths were seen once; the top ten hold 2.4%. The germline V gene encodes CDR1 MGHDK and CDR2 SYGVNS. V lost 5 bases and J 2 bases, leaving 10 bases between the germline ends. This CDR3 has 13 residues. The sample consisted of tumor tissue, taken after neoadjuvant nivolumab, alone or with ipilimumab, at or shortly before surgery. This clonotype was sampled from an adult with non-small cell lung cancer. Some clones in this sample may be carry-over from other donors' samples. The chain combines TRBV25-1 with TRBJ2-7, with D possibly matching TRBD1 (6 bases). The CDR3 DNA reads TGTGCCAGCAGTAAGCAGGGGACCTACGAGCAGTACTTC. Translating gives CASSKQGTYEQYF.